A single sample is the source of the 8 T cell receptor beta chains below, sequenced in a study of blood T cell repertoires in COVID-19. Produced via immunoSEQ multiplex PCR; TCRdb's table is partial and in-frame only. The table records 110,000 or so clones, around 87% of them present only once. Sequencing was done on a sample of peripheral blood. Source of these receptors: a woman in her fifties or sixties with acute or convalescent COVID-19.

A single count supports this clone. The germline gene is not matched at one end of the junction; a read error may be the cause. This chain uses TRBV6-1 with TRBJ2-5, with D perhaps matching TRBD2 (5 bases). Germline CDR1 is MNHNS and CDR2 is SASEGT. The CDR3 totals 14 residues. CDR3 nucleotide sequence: TGTGCCAGCGGTGAAGGGTCGGGGAGCGAGACCCAGTACTTC. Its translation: CASGEGSGSETQYF.

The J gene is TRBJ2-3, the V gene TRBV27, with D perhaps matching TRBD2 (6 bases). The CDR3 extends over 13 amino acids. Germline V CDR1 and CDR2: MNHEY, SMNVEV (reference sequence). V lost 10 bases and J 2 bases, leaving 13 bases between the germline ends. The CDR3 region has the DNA TGTGCCACCGCGGGACTGTTCACAGATACGCAGTATTTT. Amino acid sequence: CATAGLFTDTQYF.

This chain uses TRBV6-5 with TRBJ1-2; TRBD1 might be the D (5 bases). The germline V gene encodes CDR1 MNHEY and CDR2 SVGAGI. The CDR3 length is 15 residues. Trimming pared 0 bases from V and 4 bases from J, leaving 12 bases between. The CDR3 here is CASSYSQARGYGYTF. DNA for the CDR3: TGTGCCAGCAGTTACTCCCAGGCTAGGGGCTATGGCTACACCTTC.

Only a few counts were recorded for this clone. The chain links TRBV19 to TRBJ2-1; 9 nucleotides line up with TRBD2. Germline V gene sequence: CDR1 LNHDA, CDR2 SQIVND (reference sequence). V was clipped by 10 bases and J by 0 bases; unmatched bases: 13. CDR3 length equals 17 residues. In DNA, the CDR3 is TGTGCCACCAATAGAGGGACTAGCCGGAGCTCCTACAATGAGCAGTTCTTC. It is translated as CATNRGTSRSSYNEQFF.

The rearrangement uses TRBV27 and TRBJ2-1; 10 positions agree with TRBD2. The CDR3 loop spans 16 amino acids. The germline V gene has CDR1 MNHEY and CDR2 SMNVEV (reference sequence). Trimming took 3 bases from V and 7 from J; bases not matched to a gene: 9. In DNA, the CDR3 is TGTGCCAGCAGTTTCCCCCAAAGCGGGAGGGCAAATGAGCAGTTCTTC. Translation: CASSFPQSGRANEQFF.

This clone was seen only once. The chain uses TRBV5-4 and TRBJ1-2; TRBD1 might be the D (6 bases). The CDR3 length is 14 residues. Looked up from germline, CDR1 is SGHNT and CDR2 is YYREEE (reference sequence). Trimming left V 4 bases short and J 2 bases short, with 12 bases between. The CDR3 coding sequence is TGTGCCAGCAGCCATGGACAGTCCAACTATGGCTACACCTTC. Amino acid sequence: CASSHGQSNYGYTF.

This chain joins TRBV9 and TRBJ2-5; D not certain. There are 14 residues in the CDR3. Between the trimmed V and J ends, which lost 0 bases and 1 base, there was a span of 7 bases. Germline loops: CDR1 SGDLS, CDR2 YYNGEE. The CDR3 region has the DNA TGTGCCAGCAGCGTAGGGCACCTCCAAGAGACCCAGTACTTC. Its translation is CASSVGHLQETQYF.

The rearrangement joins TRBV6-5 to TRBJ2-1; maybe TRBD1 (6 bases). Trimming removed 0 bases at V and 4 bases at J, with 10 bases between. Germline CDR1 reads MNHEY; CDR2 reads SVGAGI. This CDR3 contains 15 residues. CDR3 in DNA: TGTGCCAGCAGTTACTCGTGGCAGGGGTACAATGAGCAGTTCTTC. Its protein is CASSYSWQGYNEQFF.